This TCR beta chain was sequenced in a study of blood T cells in healthy people across ages. Study background: The capture of about one barcoded beta molecule per two T cells was achieved by template switching.

CDR3 size: 15 residues. From germline, CDR1 is LGHNA and CDR2 YSLEER. Study-level points and caveats: Investigators treated diversity estimates from one million T cells as underestimates.

A second about 7 to 11 cycle PCR used barcoded and J-beta primers. Each CDR3 protein is one row after TCRdb ran MiXCR on the 5' RACE reads. The table lists roughly 800,000 distinct CDR3 sequences, just under 25% of them singletons. On this clonotype itself: The antigen remains unidentified.

Another study also made use of these data, one on T cells of mothers and their children. From that second work: The search for persistent microchimeric T cell clones detected none.

The sequenced material came from blood. The clonotype was recovered from a boy between 10 and 17 years old in good health. The chain recombines TRBV4-3 with TRBJ2-5; 7 positions agree with TRBD1. The J call may be mistaken, given a closer DNA end match to TRBJ2-7. The CDR3 reads CASSQDLQGNHEQYF. For the CDR3, the DNA is TGCGCCAGCAGCCAAGATCTACAGGGGAATCACGAGCAGTACTTC.